A single sample gave rise to the 10 T cell receptor beta chains below, sequenced in a study of OX40 agonist ivuxolimab in advanced cancers. Clones were sequenced by immunoSEQ multiplex PCR, and TCRdb holds only the in-frame ones, with some missing. The table has around 64,000 clones, 80% to 95% seen once. The sequenced sample was CD4+ or CD8+ T cells sorted from blood, obtained in a trial of the OX40 agonist ivuxolimab. All receptors come from an adult with an advanced solid tumor such as melanoma, head and neck, liver or kidney cancer.

V gene TRBV2 combines with J gene TRBJ1-5, with D possibly matching TRBD1 (5 bases). CDR1 and CDR2 (germline): SNHLY, FYNNEI. V was clipped by 8 bases and J by 2 bases, with 10 bases between them. This CDR3 is built from 13 residues. The CDR3 DNA is TGTGCCAGCCGGGGAGGGGGCAATCAGCCCCAGCATTTT. Translating it yields CASRGGGNQPQHF.

J is TRBJ2-1 and V is TRBV7-2, with 7 bases identical to TRBD2. Trimming took 3 bases from V and 10 from J; bases not matched to a gene: 6. Looked up from germline, CDR1 is SGHTA and CDR2 is FQGNSA. CDR3 size: 13 residues. CDR3 DNA: TGTGCCAGCAGCTTTTCGGGGGGACTCGAGCAGTTCTTC. Encoded protein: CASSFSGGLEQFF.

V and J are TRBV27 and TRBJ1-2, with D possibly TRBD1 on 5 matching bases. V was pared by 4 bases and J by 4 bases, with 10 bases between. In germline, CDR1 is MNHEY, CDR2 SMNVEV (reference sequence). The CDR3 consists of 13 residues. CDR3 sequence (DNA): TGTGCCAGCAGTTCACAGGTCGCCTATGGCTACACCTTC. Protein product: CASSSQVAYGYTF.

The V gene is TRBV7-8, the J gene TRBJ2-7; the D is unclear. This CDR3 has 16 amino acids. V dropped 1 base and J dropped 2 bases, with 15 bases sitting between them. The V gene's germline CDR1 is SGHVS and CDR2 FQNEAQ. The CDR3 DNA reads as TGTGCCAGCAGCTTAGAAAGTATGGCAGACGCCTACGAGCAGTACTTC. As protein: CASSLESMADAYEQYF.

CDR3 loop: CASSEWFGGGSYNEQFF. In nucleotides, the CDR3 is TGTGCCAGCAGTGAATGGTTCGGGGGGGGCTCCTACAATGAGCAGTTCTTC. This chain uses TRBV2 with TRBJ2-1; TRBD2 matches 8 bases. Trimming took 2 bases from V and 0 from J; bases not matched to a gene: 6. In germline, CDR1 is SNHLY, CDR2 FYNNEI. This CDR3 is 17 amino acids long.

The chain combines TRBV4-3 with TRBJ1-1; TRBD1 might be the D (6 bases). There are 15 residues in the CDR3. V was cut by 2 bases and J by 3 bases, with 13 bases left in between. CDR1 and CDR2 from the germline V gene are LGHNA and YSLEER. The DNA of the CDR3 is TGCGCCAGCAGCCAAAGCAGGGAGGGGGACACTGAAGCTTTCTTT. Translated: CASSQSREGDTEAFF.

The genes are TRBV4-2 and TRBJ1-2, with unresolved D. CDR1 and CDR2 from the germline V gene are LGHNA and YNFKEQ. CDR3 length equals 15 residues. Trimming removed 1 base from V and 1 base from J, with 10 bases in between. The CDR3 here is CASSQGAENNYGYTF. CDR3 sequence (DNA): TGTGCCAGCAGCCAAGGGGCAGAAAATAACTATGGCTACACCTTC.

The chain recombines TRBV6-4 with TRBJ2-2; 11 nucleotides match TRBD1. Germline V gene sequence: CDR1 MRHNA, CDR2 SNTAGT. V shed 6 bases, J shed 3 bases, and the junction held 6 bases outside the gene matches. CDR3 length: 16 amino acids. The CDR3 protein is CASSPGTGGDTGELFF. The CDR3 nucleotides are TGTGCCAGCAGCCCCGGGACAGGGGGGGACACCGGGGAGCTGTTTTTT.

The J gene is TRBJ2-1, the V gene TRBV11-2; TRBD2 aligns across 10 bases. The CDR3 is made up of 14 amino acids. V gave up 2 bases and J gave up 8 bases; unmatched junction bases: 3. Germline CDR1 is SGHAT and CDR2 is FQNNGV. CDR3 sequence reads: CASSLSGGAYEQFF. The CDR3 nucleotides read TGTGCCAGCAGCTTAAGCGGGGGGGCGTATGAGCAGTTCTTC.

The chain carries TRBV27 and TRBJ2-5; the match to TRBD2 covers 11 bases. The germline gives CDR1 MNHEY, CDR2 SMNVEV (reference sequence). The CDR3 totals 16 residues. Germline trimming cut 1 base from V and 2 bases from J; bases unmatched to any gene: 3. The CDR3 loop is CASSLWASGGQETQYF. CDR3 sequence (DNA): TGTGCCAGCAGTTTATGGGCTAGCGGGGGGCAAGAGACCCAGTACTTC.